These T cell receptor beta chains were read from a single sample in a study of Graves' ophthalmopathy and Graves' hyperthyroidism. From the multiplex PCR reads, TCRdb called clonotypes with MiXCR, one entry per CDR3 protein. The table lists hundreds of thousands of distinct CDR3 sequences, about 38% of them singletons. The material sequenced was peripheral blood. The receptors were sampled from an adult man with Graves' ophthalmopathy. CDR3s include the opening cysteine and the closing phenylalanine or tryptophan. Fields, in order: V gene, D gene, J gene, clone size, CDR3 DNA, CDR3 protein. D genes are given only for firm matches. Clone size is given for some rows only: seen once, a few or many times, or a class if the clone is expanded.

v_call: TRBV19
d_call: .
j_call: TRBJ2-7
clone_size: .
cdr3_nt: TGTGCCAGTAGTATAGAGTTCGGAGGGACAGCTTACTACGAGCAGTACTTC
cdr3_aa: CASSIEFGGTAYYEQYF

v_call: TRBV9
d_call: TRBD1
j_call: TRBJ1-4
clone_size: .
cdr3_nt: TGTGCCAGCAGCGGGACAGGGACCGGGGGGCCACCTAATGAAAAACTGTTTTTT
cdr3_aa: CASSGTGTGGPPNEKLFF

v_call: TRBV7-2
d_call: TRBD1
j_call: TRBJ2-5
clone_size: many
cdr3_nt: TGTGCCAGCAGCTCAAAAATTTCCGGACAGGGAGGGACCCAGTACTTC
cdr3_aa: CASSSKISGQGGTQYF

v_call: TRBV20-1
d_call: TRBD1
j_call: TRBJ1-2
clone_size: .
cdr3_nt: TGCAGTGCTAGAATTGGGACAGGGGAGCATGACTACACCTTC
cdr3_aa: CSARIGTGEHDYTF

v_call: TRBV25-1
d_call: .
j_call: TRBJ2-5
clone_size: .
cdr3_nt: TGTGCCAGCGTCGCGGGACAGCACCAAGAGACCCAGTACTTC
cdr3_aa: CASVAGQHQETQYF

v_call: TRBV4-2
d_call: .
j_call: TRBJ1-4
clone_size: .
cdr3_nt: TGTGCCAGCAGCCTTCATATGGACAGACTTAATGAAAAACTGTTTTTT
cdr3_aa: CASSLHMDRLNEKLFF

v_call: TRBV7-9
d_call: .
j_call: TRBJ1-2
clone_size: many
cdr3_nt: TGTGCCAGCAACCCGATGGGCTATGGCTACACCTTC
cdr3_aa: CASNPMGYGYTF

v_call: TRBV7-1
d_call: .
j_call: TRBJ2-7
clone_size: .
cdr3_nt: TGTGCCAGCAGCTCCGGGACTTTCTCCTACGAGCAGTACTTC
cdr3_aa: CASSSGTFSYEQYF

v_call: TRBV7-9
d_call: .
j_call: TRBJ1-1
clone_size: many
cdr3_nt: TGTGCCAGCAGCTTATTGGGGGGGAGGAACACTGAAGCTTTCTTT
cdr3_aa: CASSLLGGRNTEAFF

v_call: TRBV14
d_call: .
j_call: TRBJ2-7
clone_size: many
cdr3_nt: TGTGCCAGCAGCACACGCTCAGGAAAAAACGAGCAGTACTTC
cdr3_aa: CASSTRSGKNEQYF

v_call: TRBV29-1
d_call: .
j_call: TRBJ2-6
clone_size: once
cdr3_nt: TGCAGCGTTCCTCTTAGGAGGCCCTTCTCTGGGGCCAACGTCCTGACTTTC
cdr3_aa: CSVPLRRPFSGANVLTF

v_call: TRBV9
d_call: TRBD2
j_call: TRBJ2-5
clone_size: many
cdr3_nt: TGTGCCAGCAGCCCCGGGGGGGAGGAGACCCAGTACTTC
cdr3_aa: CASSPGGEETQYF